One sample yielded the 27 T cell receptor beta chains listed below, sequenced in a study of control samples from healthy donors and cancer patients. The protocol was immunoSEQ multiplex PCR, while the TCRdb copy is restricted to in-frame clones and leaves out a portion. The repertoire holds roughly 100,000 clones, with approximately 90% as singletons. Sequenced: PBMCs. These receptors originate from a man between 60 and 70 years old with lung cancer.

This clone was recorded once. The gene calls are TRBV29-1 and TRBJ2-3; the D gene is possibly TRBD1 (6 bases). The CDR3 has 12 amino acids. Trimming stripped 7 bases from V and 2 bases from J, with 10 bases between. From germline, CDR1 is SQVTM and CDR2 ANQGSEA. The CDR3 sequence: CSGGDNTDTQYF. The CDR3 DNA follows: TGCAGCGGAGGGGACAACACAGATACGCAGTATTTT.

The chain is built from TRBV9 and TRBJ1-3, with D possibly TRBD1 on 5 matching bases. The germline V gene has CDR1 SGDLS and CDR2 YYNGEE. This CDR3 comprises 17 residues. The V and J ends lost 0 bases and 0 bases respectively, with 13 bases between them. The CDR3 nucleotides are TGTGCCAGCAGCGTAGCCCCGGGACTGTCCTCTGGAAACACCATATATTTT. Amino acid sequence: CASSVAPGLSSGNTIYF.

The chain links TRBV7-9 to TRBJ2-6; TRBD1 matches 7 bases. Germline CDR1 and CDR2: SEHNR and FQNEAQ (reference sequence). This CDR3 is built from 19 residues. The trim removed 5 bases at V and 0 bases at J, leaving 13 bases unmatched. CDR3 coding DNA: TGTGCCAGCAGCCTACACACAGGGGCAAAGTCCTCTGGGGCCAACGTCCTGACTTTC. Translation: CASSLHTGAKSSGANVLTF.

CDR3 sequence: CASRQRYSNQPQHF. Written as DNA, the CDR3 is TGTGCCAGCCGCCAGAGATATAGCAATCAGCCCCAGCATTTT. The J gene is TRBJ1-5, the V gene TRBV2; no reliable D call. The ends were cut back, 8 bases at V and 0 bases at J, with 11 bases in the middle. Germline CDR1 is SNHLY and CDR2 is FYNNEI. CDR3 size: 14 residues. Filled out from reference TRBV2 and TRBJ1-5, the complete variable domain reads EPEVTQTPSHQVTQMGQEVILRCVPISNHLYFYWYRQILGQKVEFLVSFYNNEISEKSEIFDDQFSVERPDGSNFTLKIRSTKLEDSAMYFCASRQRYSNQPQHFGDGTRLSIL.

V and J are TRBV18 and TRBJ1-1; no firm D call. Between the trimmed V and J ends, which lost 8 bases and 1 base, there was a span of 17 bases. The CDR3 has 15 amino acids. In germline, CDR1 is KGHSH, CDR2 LQKENI. The CDR3 sequence: CASTSYQVTNTEAFF. CDR3 sequence (DNA): TGTGCCAGCACTTCGTACCAGGTAACGAACACTGAAGCTTTCTTT.

The chain uses TRBV19 and TRBJ2-2; 7 nucleotides match TRBD2. The CDR3 sequence is 14 residues long. Trimming cost V 8 bases and J 2 bases; bases outside gene matches: 5. The V gene's germline CDR1 is LNHDA and CDR2 SQIVND (reference sequence). The CDR3, as DNA: TGTGCCAGTTGGGGGAGGGCAAACACCGGGGAGCTGTTTTTT. Amino acid sequence: CASWGRANTGELFF.

V usage is TRBV6-5 and J usage is TRBJ2-5; D gene uncertain. This CDR3 contains 11 residues. Germline V gene lookup returns CDR1 MNHEY and CDR2 SVGAGI. V was pared by 6 bases and J by 6 bases, with 8 bases between. Here the CDR3 DNA reads TGTGCCAGCAGGAGTCAGAAGACCCAGTACTTC. This translates into CASRSQKTQYF.

J is TRBJ2-5 and V is TRBV9; D may be TRBD2 (6 bases). The CDR3 totals 14 residues. Germline V gene lookup returns CDR1 SGDLS and CDR2 YYNGEE. V lost 4 bases and J 0 bases, leaving 10 bases between the germline ends. The DNA for the CDR3 is TGTGCCAGCAGCTACGGAGGGAACCAAGAGACCCAGTACTTC. It specifies CASSYGGNQETQYF.

The chain carries TRBV7-9 and TRBJ1-2, with 7 bases identical to TRBD1. Germline V CDR1 and CDR2: SEHNR, FQNEAQ (reference sequence). V lost 5 bases and J lost 7; bases outside the gene matches: 1. The CDR3 totals 11 residues. The CDR3 spells CASSDRVGYTF. As DNA, the CDR3 is TGTGCCAGCAGCGACAGGGTTGGCTACACCTTC.

This clone was found once. This chain's CDR3 is CATREGAGTEAFF. The CDR3 DNA reads TGTGCCACAAGAGAGGGGGCAGGGACTGAAGCTTTCTTT. The rearrangement links TRBV12-3 or TRBV12-4 to TRBJ1-1; TRBD1 agrees at 7 bases. The CDR3 covers 13 residues. V dropped 10 bases and J dropped 5; count of bases not matched to a gene: 10.

The gene calls are TRBV6-6 and TRBJ2-7, with D possibly being TRBD2 (7 bases). Trimming pared 8 bases from V and 2 bases from J, leaving 13 bases between. The CDR3 contains 13 residues. The germline CDR1 and CDR2 sequences are MNHNY and SVGAGI (reference sequence). CDR3 DNA: TGTGCCAGCTCCAACGGGGGGCCCTACGAGCAGTACGTC. Translated, it gives CASSNGGPYEQYV.

V gene TRBV6-5 combines with J gene TRBJ2-5; 11 nucleotides agree with TRBD2. The V and J ends lost 4 bases and 4 bases, in that order; junction bases with no gene match: 2. This CDR3 contains 14 residues. Germline V CDR1 and CDR2: MNHEY, SVGAGI. CDR3 amino acids: CASSSTSGGETQYF. In DNA form, the CDR3 reads TGTGCCAGCAGTTCTACTAGCGGGGGAGAGACCCAGTACTTC.

This chain joins TRBV12-3 or TRBV12-4 and TRBJ1-2; D remains unclear. The length of the CDR3 is 12 residues. Trimming pared 3 bases from V and 5 bases from J, leaving 7 bases between. CDR3 sequence: CASSFLGYGYTF. The CDR3 DNA reads as TGTGCCAGCAGTTTCCTGGGATATGGCTACACCTTC.

This chain joins TRBV7-2 and TRBJ2-6; TRBD1 matches 7 bases. CDR1 SGHTA and CDR2 FQGNSA come from the germline V gene. Trimming at V came to 7 bases and at J to 4 bases, leaving 7 bases not matched to a gene. The CDR3 loop spans 15 amino acids. CDR3 amino acids: CASTDRVAGANVLTF. For the CDR3, the DNA is TGTGCCAGCACCGACAGGGTCGCCGGGGCCAACGTCCTGACTTTC.

This chain uses TRBV5-1 with TRBJ2-5, with a tentative D call TRBD1 (6 bases). The CDR3 is made up of 13 amino acids. Germline values: CDR1 SGHRS, CDR2 YFSETQ. With 2 bases removed from V and 5 bases from J, the gap between germline ends came to 10 bases. In DNA, the CDR3 is TGCGCCAGCAGCTTTTACAGGGTTGAGACCCAGTACTTC. This gives the protein CASSFYRVETQYF.

The chain joins TRBV7-9 to TRBJ2-7; no clear D gene. Trimming pared 6 bases from V and 4 bases from J, leaving 10 bases between. Germline lookup yields CDR1 SEHNR and CDR2 FQNEAQ (reference sequence). The CDR3 runs to 12 residues. The CDR3 DNA reads TGTGCCAGCAGTGATGGGGTTTACGAGCAGTACGTC. The encoded protein is CASSDGVYEQYV.

The V and J genes are TRBV19 and TRBJ1-5; possible D gene TRBD1, 6 bases. V was trimmed by 3 bases and J by 0 bases, leaving 15 bases between them. Germline V CDR1 and CDR2: LNHDA, SQIVND (reference sequence). The CDR3 runs to 17 residues. The CDR3 is CASSIMSRGLSNQPQHF. CDR3 sequence (DNA): TGTGCCAGTAGTATTATGAGTCGGGGGCTTAGCAATCAGCCCCAGCATTTT.

The chain uses TRBV3-1 (or the pseudogene TRBV3-2) and TRBJ1-2, with D possibly being TRBD1 (5 bases). The CDR3 extends over 12 amino acids. Looked up from germline, CDR1 is LGHDT and CDR2 is YNNKEL (reference sequence). V was cut by 8 bases and J by 5 bases, with 12 bases left in between. The CDR3: CASESGTYGYTF. CDR3 coding DNA: TGTGCCAGCGAGTCAGGGACTTATGGCTACACCTTC.

The CDR3 sequence: CASLRGAYQETQYF. The CDR3 DNA reads as TGTGCCAGCCTCCGGGGGGCGTACCAAGAGACCCAGTACTTC. The chain carries TRBV7-9 and TRBJ2-5; possibly TRBD2 for D (7 bases). Deletions cut 8 bases from V and 0 bases from J, with 13 bases between. The germline CDR1 and CDR2 sequences are SEHNR and FQNEAQ (reference sequence). The CDR3 consists of 14 residues.

In its sample, this clone was seen a few times. This chain joins TRBV29-1 and TRBJ2-3; D might be TRBD1 (5 bases). There are 15 residues in the CDR3. Germline V gene lookup returns CDR1 SQVTM and CDR2 ANQGSEA. Trimming pared 5 bases from V and 5 bases from J, leaving 20 bases between. CDR3 sequence: CSVSNPDRTGDTQYF. The CDR3 DNA is TGCAGCGTTTCTAATCCCGACCGTACAGGAGATACGCAGTATTTT.

The chain employs TRBV5-6 and TRBJ2-5, with unresolved D. Between the trimmed V and J ends, which lost 3 bases and 4 bases, there was a span of 4 bases. The CDR3 loop spans 11 amino acids. Germline-derived CDR1 and CDR2 are SGHDT and YYEEEE. The CDR3 reads CASSWRETQYF. For the CDR3, the DNA is TGTGCCAGCAGCTGGCGAGAGACCCAGTACTTC.

The chain combines TRBV2 with TRBJ2-7; 7 bases fit TRBD2. The CDR3 totals 13 residues. Germline lookup yields CDR1 SNHLY and CDR2 FYNNEI. In nucleotides, the CDR3 is TGTGCGGAGGGAGGGGCCGTCTCCTACGAGCAGTACTTC. Translating it yields CAEGGAVSYEQYF.

The chain couples TRBV2 to TRBJ1-5; the match to TRBD1 covers 7 bases. CDR1 SNHLY and CDR2 FYNNEI come from the germline V gene. The CDR3 totals 13 residues. The ends lost 6 bases at V and 10 bases at J; junction bases unmatched: 9. The CDR3, as DNA: TGTGCCAGCAGGATGACAGGGTTGAAACCCCAGCATTTT. It specifies CASRMTGLKPQHF.

The rearrangement links TRBV5-4 to TRBJ2-7; 8 nucleotides align to TRBD2. V was pared by 4 bases and J by 5 bases, with 11 bases of the junction left unmatched. The CDR3 is 15 amino acids. The germline V gene encodes CDR1 SGHNT and CDR2 YYREEE (reference sequence). The CDR3 DNA sequence: TGTGCCAGCAGCCAAACGGGGGGGCGTTTCAACGAGCAGTACTTC. This codes for CASSQTGGRFNEQYF. Full variable domain (remainder filled in from reference TRBV5-4 and TRBJ2-7): ETGVTQSPTHLIKTRGQQVTLRCSSQSGHNTVSWYQQALGQGPQFIFQYYREEENGRGNFPPRFSGLQFPNYSSELNVNALELDDSALYLCASSQTGGRFNEQYFGPGTRLTVT.

This clone was observed a single time. This chain joins TRBV30 and TRBJ2-1; the match to TRBD2 covers 8 bases. CDR1 and CDR2 from the germline V gene are GTSNPN and SVGIG (reference sequence). This CDR3 has 16 amino acids. The trim removed 0 bases at V and 9 bases at J, leaving 13 bases unmatched. The CDR3 here is CAWSVGRVGGAGEQFF. The CDR3 DNA sequence: TGTGCCTGGAGTGTTGGACGTGTCGGGGGGGCAGGTGAGCAGTTCTTC.

The V and J genes are TRBV3-1 (or the pseudogene TRBV3-2) and TRBJ2-5; 12 bases fit TRBD2. This CDR3 comprises 15 residues. The V gene's germline CDR1 is LGHDT and CDR2 YNNKEL (reference sequence). Trimming cost V 3 bases and J 4 bases; bases outside gene matches: 3. CDR3 nucleotide sequence: TGTGCCAGCAGCCAGAGACTAGCGGGGGTAGAGACCCAGTACTTC. Translating gives CASSQRLAGVETQYF.

V is TRBV6-6 and J is TRBJ1-3; D is unresolved. Germline V gives CDR1 MNHNY, CDR2 SVGAGI (reference sequence). Deletions cut 8 bases from V and 4 bases from J, with 21 bases between. CDR3 size: 16 residues. CDR3 protein: CASLYGEGPVGNTIYF. CDR3 bases: TGTGCCAGCTTATATGGGGAAGGACCGGTCGGAAACACCATATATTTT.